Here is one T cell receptor (beta chain) with its context. What it recognizes is unknown. The read terminates 3 residues before the CDR3 end, so the remaining end is supplied by the germline J gene. This sample is drawn from a study of T cells in women clearing cervical HPV infection. Study at large: Case blood drawn at lesion detection; control blood after infection cleared.

The CDR3 has 14 residues. Between the trimmed V and J ends, which lost 6 bases and 1 base, there was a span of 12 bases. Germline V CDR1 and CDR2: KGHSH, LQKENI. Study-level points and caveats: A classifier using richness and V gene abundances reached an AUC of 0.83.

Average input was approximately 1,200 ng genomic DNA for immunoSEQ TCR beta CDR3 amplification. Clones were read by immunoSEQ multiplex PCR, and TCRdb kept only the in-frame ones, dropping some. The listing records 20,000 to 25,000 clones. The chain carries TRBV18 and TRBJ2-5; the D is unclear. The sample was blood buffy coat. This receptor was taken from a woman between 18 and 69 years old with a cervical HPV16 infection that either progressed to CIN3+ or cleared (not recorded which). The sequenced CDR3 bases are TGTGCCAGCTCCCGGAATGGCGGCCAAGAGACC. Its protein is CASSRNGGQET. The CDR3 in full is CASSRNGGQETQYF.